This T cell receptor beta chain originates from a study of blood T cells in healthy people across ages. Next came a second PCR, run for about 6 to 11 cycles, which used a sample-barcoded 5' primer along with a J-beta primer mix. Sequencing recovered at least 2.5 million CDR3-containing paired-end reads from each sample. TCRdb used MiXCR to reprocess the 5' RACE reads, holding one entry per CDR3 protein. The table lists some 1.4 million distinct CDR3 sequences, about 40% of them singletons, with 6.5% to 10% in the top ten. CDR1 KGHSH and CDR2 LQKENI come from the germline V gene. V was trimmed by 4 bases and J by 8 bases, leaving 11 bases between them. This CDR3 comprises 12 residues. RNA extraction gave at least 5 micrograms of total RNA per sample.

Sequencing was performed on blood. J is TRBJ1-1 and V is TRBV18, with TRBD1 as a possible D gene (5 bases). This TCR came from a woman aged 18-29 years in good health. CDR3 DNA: TGTGCCAGCTCACGGTTGGGGGAAGAAGCTTTCTTT. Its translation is CASSRLGEEAFF.